This TCR beta chain was sequenced for a study of long-term antiretroviral therapy in people with HIV. Study-wide context: There is a gap of about a decade between the earliest samples and the later 2015 immediate-ART recommendation.

General study findings and limits: The data indicate that diversity increased after ART but remained below transplant donor controls.

They ran version v3.0 of the immunoSEQ assay at survey level. Only in-frame clones appear in the TCRdb table, and some are missing; sequencing was by immunoSEQ multiplex PCR. Of under 45,000 clones listed, roughly 90% are singletons. Worth noting for this clone: Its antigen is as yet unknown.

CDR1 and CDR2 (germline): SGHTA, FQGNSA. V was clipped by 1 base and J by 8 bases, with 17 bases between them. The CDR3 sequence is 15 residues long. Ahead of DNA extraction, samples held roughly 1-11 million cryopreserved PBMC each. The chain has TRBV7-2 and TRBJ1-2; weak D call: TRBD1 (6 bases). The TCR sequence derives from a woman aged 45-65 years with HIV. Material: unsorted PBMCs, obtained 1.2 years after starting antiretroviral therapy. The CDR3 reads CASSLVGGVGEGYTF. CDR3 bases: TGTGCCAGCAGCTTAGTTGGGGGCGTTGGCGAGGGCTACACCTTC.